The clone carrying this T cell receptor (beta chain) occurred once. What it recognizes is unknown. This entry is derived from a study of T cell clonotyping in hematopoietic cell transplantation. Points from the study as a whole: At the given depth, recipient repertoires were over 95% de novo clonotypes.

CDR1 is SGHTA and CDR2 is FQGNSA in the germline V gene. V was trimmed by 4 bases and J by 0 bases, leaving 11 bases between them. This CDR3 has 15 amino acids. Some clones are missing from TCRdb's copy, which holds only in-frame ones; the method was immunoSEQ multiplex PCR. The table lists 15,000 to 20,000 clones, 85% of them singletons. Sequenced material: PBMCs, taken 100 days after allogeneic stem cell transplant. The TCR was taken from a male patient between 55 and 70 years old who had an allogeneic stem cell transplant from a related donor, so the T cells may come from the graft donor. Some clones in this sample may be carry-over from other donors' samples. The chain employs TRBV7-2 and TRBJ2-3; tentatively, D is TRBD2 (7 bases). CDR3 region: CASSSGGRSTDTQYF. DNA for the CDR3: TGTGCCAGCAGCTCCGGGGGGCGGAGCACAGATACGCAGTATTTT.